The 16 T cell receptor beta chains listed next were all sequenced from one sample in a study of T-cell memory formation after mild COVID-19. One entry per CDR3 protein, called by TCRdb with MiXCR from the 5' RACE reads. The data show around 130,000 distinct CDR3 sequences, approximately 15% seen once. Sample: PBMCs or a T cell subset sorted from them (not recorded which). The source is a man aged 18-30 years who had mild COVID-19 (a few samples of this study predate the infection). Cell type and time point are not known.

This chain uses TRBV6-5 with TRBJ2-7; D is undetermined. This CDR3 has 13 residues. From germline, CDR1 is MNHEY and CDR2 SVGAGI. V was cut by 2 bases and J by 2 bases, with 7 bases left in between. CDR3 coding DNA: TGTGCCAGCAGTTACAGGCAGGCCTACGAGCAGTACTTC. As protein: CASSYRQAYEQYF.

This chain links TRBV5-1 with TRBJ2-2; D ambiguous. Germline-derived CDR1 and CDR2 are SGHRS and YFSETQ. The V end lost 5 bases, the J end lost 6 bases, and 8 bases lay between the germline ends. There are 12 residues in the CDR3. CDR3 bases: TGCGCCAGCAGGATCCGGGCCGGGGAGCTGTTTTTT. This sequence encodes CASRIRAGELFF. Supplemented by reference TRBV5-1 and TRBJ2-2, the full variable domain reads KAGVTQTPRYLIKTRGQQVTLSCSPISGHRSVSWYQQTPGQGLQFLFEYFSETQRNKGNFPGRFSGRQFSNSRSEMNVSTLELGDSALYLCASRIRAGELFFGEGSRLTVL.

The chain joins TRBV5-4 to TRBJ1-2, with no clear D. The CDR3 totals 14 residues. The V end was cut by 0 bases, the J end by 2 bases, with 8 bases between. CDR1 SGHNT and CDR2 YYREEE come from the germline V gene (reference sequence). CDR3 bases: TGTGCCAGCAGCTTGGTGGGCACCAACTATGGCTACACCTTC. Translated, it gives CASSLVGTNYGYTF. Together with reference TRBV5-4 and TRBJ1-2, the CDR3 gives the full variable domain: ETGVTQSPTHLIKTRGQQVTLRCSSQSGHNTVSWYQQALGQGPQFIFQYYREEENGRGNFPPRFSGLQFPNYSSELNVNALELDDSALYLCASSLVGTNYGYTFGSGTRLTVV.

This clonotype showed up many times. The chain employs TRBV4-3 and TRBJ1-1, with D unclear. The V gene's germline CDR1 is LGHNA and CDR2 YSLEER. The V end was cut by 0 bases, the J end by 4 bases, with 6 bases between. The CDR3 has 13 residues. CDR3: CASSQDRGTEAFF. The CDR3 nucleotides are TGCGCCAGCAGCCAAGACAGAGGCACTGAAGCTTTCTTT.

The rearrangement joins TRBV6-5 to TRBJ2-2; 9 bases match TRBD2. Germline loops: CDR1 MNHEY, CDR2 SVGAGI. V lost 0 bases to trimming and J lost 4 bases; unmatched junction nucleotides: 12. This CDR3 is built from 19 residues. CDR3 protein: CASSYSPLAGGGGTGELFF. CDR3 nucleotides: TGTGCCAGCAGTTACTCGCCTCTCGCGGGGGGGGGTGGCACCGGGGAGCTGTTTTTT.

This clonotype was observed a few times. The chain is built from TRBV24-1 and TRBJ2-1; TRBD1 might be the D (6 bases). Germline V gene data show CDR1 as KGHDR and CDR2 as SFDVKD. V dropped 9 bases and J dropped 3 bases, with 14 bases sitting between them. This CDR3 spans 14 amino acids. CDR3 coding DNA: TGTGCCACCTCAAAGGGCAGGGGCTACAATGAGCAGTTCTTC. Translation: CATSKGRGYNEQFF.

The rearrangement uses TRBV4-1 and TRBJ1-4, with 10 positions matching TRBD1. The germline V gene has CDR1 MGHRA and CDR2 YSYEKL. J lost 8 bases, V lost 0 bases, and 6 bases had no gene match. The CDR3 loop spans 16 amino acids. Here the CDR3 reads CASSQDPGTGAEKLFF. The CDR3 coding sequence is TGCGCCAGCAGCCAAGATCCCGGGACAGGGGCGGAAAAACTGTTTTTT.

The chain employs TRBV4-1 and TRBJ2-7; tentative D call: TRBD2 (5 bases). The CDR3 spans 15 residues. Trimming shortened V by 4 bases and J by 4 bases, and 17 bases separated the two germline ends. Germline loops: CDR1 MGHRA, CDR2 YSYEKL. The CDR3, as DNA: TGCGCCAGCAGCCGATCCCTGGGAGCGGATTACGAGCAGTACTTC. It translates to CASSRSLGADYEQYF.

V is TRBV7-2 and J is TRBJ2-3, with a tentative D call TRBD1 (6 bases). The CDR3 loop spans 14 amino acids. Trimming took off 3 bases at V and 3 bases at J, with 10 bases between the two ends. Germline CDR1 SGHTA, CDR2 FQGNSA. The CDR3 region has the DNA TGTGCCAGCAGCTTCAGACAGGTTACAGATACGCAGTATTTT. Protein product: CASSFRQVTDTQYF. The variable domain in full, with the rest retrieved from reference TRBV7-2 and TRBJ2-3, is GAGVSQSPSNKVTEKGKDVELRCDPISGHTALYWYRQSLGQGLEFLIYFQGNSAPDKSGLPSDRFSAERTGGSVSTLTIQRTQQEDSAVYLCASSFRQVTDTQYFGPGTRLTVL.

V usage is TRBV7-2 and J usage is TRBJ1-1; D is uncertain. The V gene lost 5 bases and the J gene lost 4 bases, with 17 bases spanning the gap. This CDR3 comprises 15 residues. The germline gives CDR1 SGHTA, CDR2 FQGNSA. DNA for the CDR3: TGTGCCAGCAGCACAGCTTGGAGCCGGGGCACTGAAGCTTTCTTT. Translated, it gives CASSTAWSRGTEAFF.

The rearrangement uses TRBV11-2 and TRBJ1-1; 9 positions agree with TRBD1. CDR1 SGHAT and CDR2 FQNNGV come from the germline V gene. V lost 4 bases to trimming and J lost 1 base; unmatched junction nucleotides: 4. The CDR3 runs to 15 residues. Here the CDR3 reads CASSWGQGKNTEAFF. CDR3 DNA: TGTGCCAGCAGCTGGGGACAGGGAAAGAACACTGAAGCTTTCTTT.

This clonotype came up many times. This chain connects TRBV29-1 to TRBJ2-7; D ambiguous. Germline assignment: CDR1 SQVTM and CDR2 ANQGSEA. The CDR3 consists of 11 residues. Trimming pared 3 bases from V and 5 bases from J, leaving 8 bases between. CDR3 amino acids: CSVEVGDEQYF. The DNA for the CDR3 is TGCAGCGTTGAGGTTGGGGACGAGCAGTACTTC.

The rearrangement uses TRBV12-3 or TRBV12-4 and TRBJ2-7, with 9 bases aligning to TRBD1. The trim removed 8 bases at V and 2 bases at J, leaving 13 bases unmatched. The CDR3 contains 16 residues. The CDR3 sequence: CASSSFTGQGPYEQYF. CDR3 coding DNA: TGTGCCAGCTCATCGTTTACGGGACAGGGCCCCTACGAGCAGTACTTC.

This clonotype has more than one count but fewer than ten. V usage is TRBV6-5 and J usage is TRBJ2-3, with unresolved D. Trimming stripped 2 bases from V and 1 base from J, with 4 bases between. The germline V gene has CDR1 MNHEY and CDR2 SVGAGI. The CDR3 length is 13 residues. The CDR3 nucleotides are TGTGCCAGCAGTTACCCTGGCACAGATACGCAGTATTTT. Translated: CASSYPGTDTQYF.

This clonotype was counted a few times. V gene TRBV5-1 combines with J gene TRBJ2-3, with TRBD2 identical over 7 bases. Germline loops: CDR1 SGHRS, CDR2 YFSETQ. Trimming at V came to 3 bases and at J to 7 bases, leaving 14 bases not matched to a gene. The CDR3 is 16 residues long. This CDR3 is CASSSMVGGGANTQYF. The CDR3 DNA reads as TGCGCCAGCAGCTCCATGGTTGGCGGGGGAGCGAATACGCAGTATTTT. Full variable domain (missing parts from reference TRBV5-1 and TRBJ2-3): KAGVTQTPRYLIKTRGQQVTLSCSPISGHRSVSWYQQTPGQGLQFLFEYFSETQRNKGNFPGRFSGRQFSNSRSEMNVSTLELGDSALYLCASSSMVGGGANTQYFGPGTRLTVL.

The sample holds a few counts of this clonotype. V usage is TRBV6-1 and J usage is TRBJ2-5; D gene unclear. Germline V gene lookup returns CDR1 MNHNS and CDR2 SASEGT. V lost 7 bases and J lost 4, with 13 bases in between. This CDR3 is built from 13 residues. This chain's CDR3 is CASKGAPRETQYF. For the CDR3, the DNA is TGTGCCAGCAAGGGCGCTCCGCGAGAGACCCAGTACTTC.